This is a list of T cell receptor beta chains from one sample in a study of T cells after yellow fever vaccination. TCRdb analysed the 5' RACE reads with MiXCR anew, one entry per CDR3 protein. The sample lists 150,000 to 200,000 distinct CDR3 sequences, about 6% occurring once. The sample in question was CD4+ T cells sorted from PBMCs, obtained on the day of the first yellow fever vaccination. The receptors originated from a man younger than 30 who received the YFV17D yellow fever vaccine. Both conserved end residues are part of each CDR3. Fields, in order: D gene, clone size, J gene, V gene, CDR3 length, CDR3 protein, CDR3 DNA. The D gene is left open where the match is weak. Only some rows state a clone size, as once, few, many or a class for expanded clones.

D gene: TRBD2
clone size: .
J gene: TRBJ2-2
V gene: TRBV5-1
CDR3 length: 16
CDR3 protein: CASRASGGSSTGELFF
CDR3 DNA: TGCGCCAGCAGAGCTAGCGGGGGATCTAGTACCGGGGAGCTGTTTTTT

D gene: TRBD1
clone size: .
J gene: TRBJ2-2
V gene: TRBV9
CDR3 length: 15
CDR3 protein: CASSVDRGRAGELFF
CDR3 DNA: TGTGCCAGCAGCGTAGACAGGGGTAGGGCCGGGGAGCTGTTTTTT

D gene: .
clone size: few
J gene: TRBJ1-1
V gene: TRBV5-6
CDR3 length: 17
CDR3 protein: CASSSPLGSSMNTEAFF
CDR3 DNA: TGTGCCAGCAGCTCCCCGTTGGGGTCATCGATGAACACTGAAGCTTTCTTT

D gene: .
clone size: many
J gene: TRBJ2-2
V gene: TRBV5-1
CDR3 length: 14
CDR3 protein: CASSLGVVAGELFF
CDR3 DNA: TGCGCCAGCAGCCTAGGTGTTGTCGCCGGGGAGCTGTTTTTT

D gene: .
clone size: few
J gene: TRBJ2-5
V gene: TRBV5-1
CDR3 length: 14
CDR3 protein: CASSLEGTLETQYF
CDR3 DNA: TGCGCCAGCAGCTTGGAGGGCACGTTGGAGACCCAGTACTTC

D gene: .
clone size: .
J gene: TRBJ1-1
V gene: TRBV12-3/TRBV12-4
CDR3 length: 15
CDR3 protein: CASSFGKANQYEAFF
CDR3 DNA: TGTGCCAGCAGTTTCGGGAAAGCTAATCAATATGAAGCTTTCTTT

D gene: TRBD1
clone size: few
J gene: TRBJ2-5
V gene: TRBV20-1
CDR3 length: 15
CDR3 protein: CSAILPGQPKETQYF
CDR3 DNA: TGCAGTGCTATCCTTCCGGGACAGCCCAAGGAGACCCAGTACTTC

D gene: TRBD1
clone size: few
J gene: TRBJ1-2
V gene: TRBV9
CDR3 length: 16
CDR3 protein: CASSVGVSGGAYGYTF
CDR3 DNA: TGTGCCAGCAGCGTAGGAGTTTCAGGGGGCGCCTATGGCTACACCTTC

D gene: .
clone size: few
J gene: TRBJ2-2
V gene: TRBV24-1
CDR3 length: 15
CDR3 protein: CATTPGTGNTGELFF
CDR3 DNA: TGTGCCACCACCCCCGGGACGGGGAACACCGGGGAGCTGTTTTTT

D gene: .
clone size: many
J gene: TRBJ2-2
V gene: TRBV6-2/TRBV6-3
CDR3 length: 12
CDR3 protein: CASSRNTGELFF
CDR3 DNA: TGTGCCAGCAGCCGAAACACCGGGGAGCTGTTTTTT

D gene: TRBD1
clone size: .
J gene: TRBJ2-3
V gene: TRBV24-1
CDR3 length: 13
CDR3 protein: CATSSTGIDTQYF
CDR3 DNA: TGTGCCACCAGCTCGACAGGGATAGATACGCAGTATTTT

D gene: .
clone size: few
J gene: TRBJ2-6
V gene: TRBV11-1
CDR3 length: 14
CDR3 protein: CASSTIGGANVLTF
CDR3 DNA: TGTGCCAGCTCTACTATTGGTGGGGCCAACGTCCTGACTTTC

D gene: .
clone size: many
J gene: TRBJ1-5
V gene: TRBV5-5
CDR3 length: 17
CDR3 protein: CASSFGVGSYGNQPQHF
CDR3 DNA: TGTGCCAGCAGCTTTGGAGTCGGGTCGTATGGCAATCAGCCCCAGCATTTT

D gene: .
clone size: many
J gene: TRBJ2-2
V gene: TRBV24-1
CDR3 length: 16
CDR3 protein: CATSDPRRGTHGELFF
CDR3 DNA: TGTGCCACCAGTGACCCTCGACGGGGGACCCACGGGGAGCTGTTTTTT

D gene: TRBD1
clone size: .
J gene: TRBJ2-6
V gene: TRBV6-5
CDR3 length: 17
CDR3 protein: CASSTRQGAAGANVLTF
CDR3 DNA: TGTGCCAGCAGTACCCGACAGGGGGCGGCTGGGGCCAACGTCCTGACTTTC

D gene: TRBD1
clone size: many
J gene: TRBJ1-1
V gene: TRBV29-1
CDR3 length: 12
CDR3 protein: CSVDRGPTEAFF
CDR3 DNA: TGCAGCGTTGACAGGGGGCCCACTGAAGCTTTCTTT

D gene: TRBD2
clone size: .
J gene: TRBJ2-1
V gene: TRBV20-1
CDR3 length: 14
CDR3 protein: CSARRSGGADEHFF
CDR3 DNA: TGCAGTGCCAGACGTAGCGGGGGGGCTGATGAGCATTTCTTC

D gene: .
clone size: many
J gene: TRBJ2-5
V gene: TRBV20-1
CDR3 length: 14
CDR3 protein: CSARDLGLQETQYF
CDR3 DNA: TGCAGTGCTAGAGATCTCGGTTTACAAGAGACCCAGTACTTC

D gene: .
clone size: .
J gene: TRBJ2-3
V gene: TRBV20-1
CDR3 length: 14
CDR3 protein: CSAQLRQGTDTQYF
CDR3 DNA: TGCAGTGCTCAGCTCCGACAGGGCACAGATACGCAGTATTTT

D gene: .
clone size: .
J gene: TRBJ1-6
V gene: TRBV7-3
CDR3 length: 12
CDR3 protein: CASSDRNSPLHF
CDR3 DNA: TGTGCCAGCAGCGACAGGAATTCACCCCTCCACTTT

D gene: .
clone size: few
J gene: TRBJ1-1
V gene: TRBV7-8
CDR3 length: 14
CDR3 protein: CASSSDIWFTEAFF
CDR3 DNA: TGTGCCAGCAGCTCGGACATATGGTTTACTGAAGCTTTCTTT

D gene: TRBD2
clone size: .
J gene: TRBJ2-5
V gene: TRBV11-2
CDR3 length: 15
CDR3 protein: CASSYTSGLAETQYF
CDR3 DNA: TGTGCCAGCAGCTACACCTCGGGACTAGCAGAGACCCAGTACTTC

D gene: .
clone size: many
J gene: TRBJ1-6
V gene: TRBV10-2
CDR3 length: 16
CDR3 protein: CASSESRQALNSPLHF
CDR3 DNA: TGCGCCAGCAGTGAGTCCCGACAGGCCCTTAATTCACCCCTCCACTTT